This T cell receptor beta chain was sequenced in a study of CD8 T cells in ankylosing spondylitis. As concerns this clonotype: As yet, its antigen is unknown. The junction departs from the called germline gene at one end, perhaps through a read error.

Study results and caveats: Eight or nine highly homologous variants formed a TCR beta motif that appeared characteristic of ankylosing spondylitis blood.

From the 5' RACE reads, TCRdb called clonotypes with MiXCR, one entry per CDR3 protein. The top ten hold approximately 1% of the sample, which has roughly 440,000 distinct CDR3 sequences, 15% to 20% seen once. Germline CDR1 SGHAT, CDR2 FQNNGV. This CDR3 comprises 14 residues. The sequence came from a male donor with ankylosing spondylitis. Sequencing used blood, either unsorted or a sorted T cell fraction (not recorded which). The gene calls are TRBV11-2 and TRBJ1-3; 8 bases agree with TRBD1. CDR3 nucleotide sequence: TGTGCCAGCAGCCCCCGACAGGGGACAAACACCATGTATTTT. This codes for CASSPRQGTNTMYF.